The 30 T cell receptor beta chains reported below all come from one sample, sequenced in a study of blood T cell repertoires in COVID-19. Generated by immunoSEQ multiplex PCR, the TCRdb table keeps only in-frame clones and is missing some. Of roughly 320,000 clones detected, around nine tenths appear once; the ten largest clones hold over 1%. Input material: peripheral blood. These TCRs come from a man aged 70-80 years with acute or convalescent COVID-19.

The CDR3 spells CASRQGQATPIQYF. The CDR3 DNA is TGTGCCAGCAGGCAGGGACAGGCCACCCCCATTCAGTACTTC. V is TRBV28 and J is TRBJ2-4; TRBD1 agrees at 8 bases. V trimming: 6 bases; J trimming: 9 bases; junction bases outside the gene matches: 10. Germline CDR1 and CDR2: MDHEN and SYDVKM. This CDR3 is 14 amino acids long.

V and J are TRBV5-4 and TRBJ2-2; perhaps TRBD2 as D (7 bases). In germline, CDR1 is SGHNT, CDR2 YYREEE (reference sequence). The CDR3 extends over 16 amino acids. V gave up 4 bases and J gave up 4 bases, with 17 bases separating them. CDR3 loop: CASSPAGAASTGELFF. The CDR3 region has the DNA TGTGCCAGCAGCCCGGCGGGGGCTGCGAGCACCGGGGAGCTGTTTTTT. The full variable domain, with the rest looked up from reference TRBV5-4 and TRBJ2-2, is ETGVTQSPTHLIKTRGQQVTLRCSSQSGHNTVSWYQQALGQGPQFIFQYYREEENGRGNFPPRFSGLQFPNYSSELNVNALELDDSALYLCASSPAGAASTGELFFGEGSRLTVL.

Concerning this clone itself: Other nucleotide sequences from this sample produce the same CDR3. The V and J genes are TRBV6-6 and TRBJ1-1; 8 nucleotides match TRBD1. Germline-derived CDR1 and CDR2 are MNHNY and SVGAGI (reference sequence). The CDR3 is made up of 12 amino acids. Trimming removed 6 bases from V and 8 bases from J; junction bases left unmatched: 5. DNA for the CDR3: TGTGCCAGCAGCCCAGGACAGGGCGAAGCTTTCTTT. Translated: CASSPGQGEAFF.

V gene TRBV11-2 combines with J gene TRBJ1-6; D is undetermined. The V end lost 2 bases, the J end lost 6 bases, and 14 bases lay between the germline ends. This CDR3 spans 16 amino acids. Germline V lookup: CDR1 SGHAT, CDR2 FQNNGV. CDR3 residues: CASSLFGEIFNSPLHF. CDR3 in DNA: TGTGCCAGCAGCTTATTCGGGGAAATTTTTAATTCACCCCTCCACTTT.

The CDR3 DNA is TGTGCCAGCACTTCCTTTGGGCTAGCCAAAAACATTCAGTACTTC. Protein sequence: CASTSFGLAKNIQYF. V usage is TRBV5-6 and J usage is TRBJ2-4, with unresolved D. Trimming cost V 6 bases and J 0 bases, with 13 bases left between them. There are 15 residues in the CDR3. Germline CDR1 SGHDT, CDR2 YYEEEE.

The DNA of the CDR3 is TGTGCCAGCAGAGGAAGGGACAGGGCCATCTCAACTAATGAAAAACTGTTTTTT. It encodes CASRGRDRAISTNEKLFF. The genes are TRBV6-4 and TRBJ1-4; 9 positions match TRBD1. The trim removed 6 bases at V and 0 bases at J, leaving 11 bases unmatched. Germline V CDR1 and CDR2: MRHNA, SNTAGT. This CDR3 spans 18 amino acids.

The chain links TRBV7-9 to TRBJ2-2, with D hard to call. This CDR3 contains 13 residues. V lost 3 bases to trimming and J lost 5 bases, with 7 bases between them. Per germline, CDR1 SEHNR and CDR2 FQNEAQ (reference sequence). CDR3 sequence reads: CASSLIGTGELFF. Written as DNA, the CDR3 is TGTGCCAGCAGCTTGATCGGGACCGGGGAGCTGTTTTTT.

The V gene is TRBV5-1, the J gene TRBJ1-6; 8 positions match TRBD1. This CDR3 spans 18 amino acids. The trim removed 5 bases at V and 9 bases at J, leaving 19 bases unmatched. Germline CDR1 is SGHRS and CDR2 is YFSETQ. CDR3 amino acids: CASSSGQGSLHRGSPLHF. The CDR3 nucleotides read TGCGCCAGCAGTAGTGGACAGGGTAGCCTACACCGAGGTTCACCCCTCCACTTT.

V is TRBV2 and J is TRBJ2-7; tentative D call: TRBD1 (5 bases). This CDR3 is 15 amino acids long. The V gene's germline CDR1 is SNHLY and CDR2 FYNNEI. V lost 0 bases to trimming and J lost 3 bases, with 12 bases between them. The CDR3 DNA reads as TGTGCCAGCAGTGAAGCGGCCAGGGTCGGCTACGAGCAGTACTTC. As protein: CASSEAARVGYEQYF. The full variable domain, completed using reference TRBV2 and TRBJ2-7, is EPEVTQTPSHQVTQMGQEVILRCVPISNHLYFYWYRQILGQKVEFLVSFYNNEISEKSEIFDDQFSVERPDGSNFTLKIRSTKLEDSAMYFCASSEAARVGYEQYFGPGTRLTVT.

The CDR3 loop reads CASRASGGVADTQYF. CDR3 in DNA: TGCGCCAGCAGGGCTAGCGGGGGGGTTGCAGATACGCAGTATTTT. This chain joins TRBV4-3 and TRBJ2-3; 12 positions agree with TRBD2. V was clipped by 6 bases and J by 4 bases; unmatched bases: 5. This CDR3 has 15 residues. Germline assignment: CDR1 LGHNA and CDR2 YSLEER.

The V call is TRBV6-2 or TRBV6-3, the J call TRBJ2-1; no clear D gene. The V gene lost 4 bases and the J gene lost 0 bases, with 16 bases spanning the gap. Germline CDR1 reads MNHEY; CDR2 reads SVGEGT. The CDR3 sequence is 17 residues long. The CDR3 sequence: CASSSFPLVSSYNEQFF. The DNA for the CDR3 is TGTGCCAGCAGTTCCTTTCCGTTAGTGAGCTCCTACAATGAGCAGTTCTTC.

V gene TRBV6-5 combines with J gene TRBJ2-7, with a weak D call TRBD1 (6 bases). The CDR3 spans 13 residues. Between the trimmed V and J ends, which lost 7 bases and 3 bases, there was a span of 13 bases. Germline-derived CDR1 and CDR2 are MNHEY and SVGAGI. The CDR3 nucleotides read TGTGCCAGCACCGACAGGATCATCTACGAGCAGTACTTC. It encodes CASTDRIIYEQYF.

The chain couples TRBV6-1 to TRBJ2-5; a possible D gene is TRBD1 (5 bases). Deletions cut 6 bases from V and 1 base from J, with 18 bases between. The CDR3 totals 16 residues. Looked up from germline, CDR1 is MNHNS and CDR2 is SASEGT. CDR3 protein: CASRESPGNPQETQYF. DNA of the CDR3: TGTGCCAGCAGGGAAAGCCCAGGGAACCCCCAAGAGACCCAGTACTTC.

This clone has a single count. V usage is TRBV6-2 or TRBV6-3 and J usage is TRBJ2-5; possible D gene TRBD1, 5 bases. The CDR3 has 15 residues. Trimming took 6 bases from V and 5 from J, leaving 19 bases between them. Germline CDR1 is MNHEY and CDR2 is SVGEGT. Here the CDR3 reads CASSPLGRVSETQYF. DNA for the CDR3: TGTGCCAGCAGCCCGCTGGGCAGGGTGTCGGAGACCCAGTACTTC.

The chain has TRBV5-1 and TRBJ2-7; D possibly corresponds to TRBD2 (6 bases). Germline CDR1 and CDR2: SGHRS and YFSETQ. The CDR3 is 14 amino acids. V shed 0 bases and J shed 2 bases, with 9 bases lying between them. In DNA form, the CDR3 reads TGCGCCAGCAGCTTGGGGGGGGATACCTACGAGCAGTACTTC. Encoded protein: CASSLGGDTYEQYF.

This CDR3 is CASKLAGSSTDTQYF. The CDR3 nucleotides are TGTGCCAGCAAATTGGCGGGATCTAGCACAGATACGCAGTATTTT. The rearrangement links TRBV6-5 to TRBJ2-3; a weak D match, TRBD2 (6 bases). Trimming took 7 bases from V and 0 from J, leaving 14 bases between them. CDR3 size: 15 residues. Germline assignment: CDR1 MNHEY and CDR2 SVGAGI.

This chain joins TRBV7-9 and TRBJ1-2; no definite D call. The CDR3 is made up of 13 amino acids. V lost 4 bases, J lost 5 bases, and 11 bases lay in between. From germline, CDR1 is SEHNR and CDR2 FQNEAQ (reference sequence). CDR3 DNA: TGTGCCAGCAGCTCCCCCGGTCCATATGGCTACACCTTC. Protein product: CASSSPGPYGYTF.

The chain links TRBV15 to TRBJ2-7; weak D call: TRBD2 (5 bases). This CDR3 contains 15 residues. Germline V lookup: CDR1 LNHNV, CDR2 YYDKDF (reference sequence). Deletions cut 0 bases from V and 3 bases from J, with 12 bases between. CDR3: CATSRDPGLYYEQYF. For the CDR3, the DNA is TGTGCCACCAGCAGAGATCCGGGGTTGTACTACGAGCAGTACTTC.

A few counts support this clone. The chain couples TRBV7-2 to TRBJ2-5; D is undetermined. This CDR3 is 12 amino acids long. The V end lost 0 bases, the J end lost 5 bases, and 4 bases lay between the germline ends. CDR1 and CDR2 (germline): SGHTA, FQGNSA. CDR3 residues: CASSLARETQYF. Here the CDR3 DNA reads TGTGCCAGCAGCTTAGCTCGGGAGACCCAGTACTTC.

This chain connects TRBV5-1 to TRBJ1-6; no clear D. Between the trimmed V and J ends, which lost 1 base and 7 bases, there was a span of 6 bases. The CDR3 extends over 13 amino acids. Germline V gives CDR1 SGHRS, CDR2 YFSETQ. The CDR3 DNA follows: TGCGCCAGCAGCTTGAGCCTCAATTCACCCCTCCACTTT. This gives the protein CASSLSLNSPLHF.

The genes are TRBV7-2 and TRBJ1-1; D is perhaps TRBD1 (5 bases). This CDR3 is 14 amino acids long. V was shortened by 5 bases and J by 3 bases, with 13 bases between the two germline ends. Looked up from germline, CDR1 is SGHTA and CDR2 is FQGNSA. DNA for the CDR3: TGTGCCAGCAGCCGCGGGGGGGAGTACACTGAAGCTTTCTTT. Its protein product is CASSRGGEYTEAFF. Complete variable domain (other parts from reference TRBV7-2 and TRBJ1-1): GAGVSQSPSNKVTEKGKDVELRCDPISGHTALYWYRQSLGQGLEFLIYFQGNSAPDKSGLPSDRFSAERTGGSVSTLTIQRTQQEDSAVYLCASSRGGEYTEAFFGQGTRLTVV.

The chain joins TRBV6-6 to TRBJ2-1; D gene ambiguous. V shed 5 bases and J shed 0 bases, with 14 bases lying between them. CDR3 length equals 16 residues. Germline CDR1 reads MNHNY; CDR2 reads SVGAGI (reference sequence). The CDR3: CASSTASGRSYNEQFF. CDR3 in DNA: TGTGCCAGCAGTACCGCCTCGGGTCGCTCCTACAATGAGCAGTTCTTC.

The chain couples TRBV6-5 to TRBJ2-7; 10 nucleotides agree with TRBD2. The CDR3 length is 15 residues. Germline V CDR1 and CDR2: MNHEY, SVGAGI. Germline trimming cut 6 bases from V and 5 bases from J; bases unmatched to any gene: 10. CDR3 nucleotide sequence: TGTGCCAGCAGATCCGCTAGCGGGAGAAGCCACGAGCAGTACTTC. Protein product: CASRSASGRSHEQYF.

J is TRBJ2-7 and V is TRBV5-1, with D maybe TRBD1 (5 bases). The CDR3 covers 15 residues. The ends were cut back, 0 bases at V and 6 bases at J, with 16 bases in the middle. Germline V gene sequence: CDR1 SGHRS, CDR2 YFSETQ. CDR3 sequence reads: CASSLALGQGLEQYF. CDR3 sequence (DNA): TGCGCCAGCAGCTTGGCCCTTGGCCAGGGTCTCGAGCAGTACTTC.

The gene calls are TRBV19 and TRBJ2-5; 7 nucleotides agree with TRBD2. Germline CDR1 is LNHDA and CDR2 is SQIVND (reference sequence). The V and J ends lost 5 bases and 4 bases, in that order; junction bases with no gene match: 4. This CDR3 has 13 amino acids. Written as DNA, the CDR3 is TGTGCCAGTAGTTCTACGGGGGGAGAGACCCAGTACTTC. It is translated as CASSSTGGETQYF. The variable domain in full, with the rest retrieved from reference TRBV19 and TRBJ2-5, is DGGITQSPKYLFRKEGQNVTLSCEQNLNHDAMYWYRQDPGQGLRLIYYSQIVNDFQKGDIAEGYSVSREKKESFPLTVTSAQKNPTAFYLCASSSTGGETQYFGPGTRLLVL.

The rearrangement uses TRBV28 and TRBJ1-5; D uncertain. This CDR3 spans 14 amino acids. Germline V gives CDR1 MDHEN, CDR2 SYDVKM. V was cut by 6 bases and J by 7 bases, with 16 bases left in between. CDR3 bases: TGTGCCAGCAGCCGTACCAGGTCCGCCCAGCCCCAGCATTTT. It codes for CASSRTRSAQPQHF.

This clone was picked up a small number of times. The chain couples TRBV20-1 to TRBJ2-7, with D possibly matching TRBD2 (6 bases). Germline V gene sequence: CDR1 DFQATT, CDR2 SNEGSKA (reference sequence). The V end was cut by 3 bases, the J end by 3 bases, with 9 bases between. This CDR3 comprises 12 residues. DNA of the CDR3: TGCAGTGCTAGTCGGGAGAGCTACGAGCAGTACTTC. Protein: CSASRESYEQYF.

This clone turned up a few times. The J gene is TRBJ2-7, the V gene TRBV19, with 7 bases aligning to TRBD1. This CDR3 spans 16 amino acids. CDR1 LNHDA and CDR2 SQIVND come from the germline V gene (reference sequence). With V trimmed by 4 bases and J by 3 bases, 12 bases remained unmatched. CDR3 sequence reads: CASSKGAQRLFYEQYF. The CDR3 nucleotides read TGTGCCAGTAGTAAGGGGGCGCAGAGACTTTTCTACGAGCAGTACTTC.

The genes are TRBV6-6 and TRBJ1-1, with TRBD1 matching over 9 bases. CDR1 is MNHNY and CDR2 is SVGAGI in the germline V gene (reference sequence). With 6 bases clipped from V and 1 base from J, the junction kept 3 bases outside the gene matches. The CDR3 loop spans 14 amino acids. CDR3 DNA sequence: TGTGCCAGCAGGGTGGGACAGGGGAACACTGAAGCTTTCTTT. This translates into CASRVGQGNTEAFF.

The genes are TRBV5-3 and TRBJ2-2; D might be TRBD1 (5 bases). TRBV5-3 is recorded as an ORF, its role being uncertain. This CDR3 spans 18 amino acids. Trimming shortened V by 1 base and J by 5 bases, and 21 bases separated the two germline ends. CDR3 in amino acids: CARSLWFPYFQGTGELFF. CDR3 DNA: TGTGCCAGAAGCTTGTGGTTTCCTTATTTTCAGGGAACCGGGGAGCTGTTTTTT.